Each of the 8 T cell receptor beta chains below was sequenced from the same sample in a study of OX40 agonist ivuxolimab in advanced cancers. The data were produced by immunoSEQ multiplex PCR, yet TCRdb's version contains in-frame clones alone and is incomplete. This table has 55,000 to 75,000 clones, 85% appearing once. The sequencing here drew on CD4+ or CD8+ T cells sorted from blood, taken in a trial of the OX40 agonist ivuxolimab. Every receptor here comes from an adult with an advanced solid tumor such as melanoma, head and neck, liver or kidney cancer.

This clone was detected once. The chain uses TRBV6-1 and TRBJ2-3; perhaps TRBD2 as D (6 bases). This CDR3 has 14 residues. V was shortened by 5 bases and J by 4 bases, with 13 bases between the two germline ends. Germline assignment: CDR1 MNHNS and CDR2 SASEGT. CDR3 sequence reads: CASSRDRGADTQYF. The CDR3 coding sequence is TGTGCCAGCAGTCGGGACCGCGGGGCAGATACGCAGTATTTT.

The CDR3 DNA reads as TGTGCCAGCAGCCTAGACCGGGGAACCGAAGCTTTCTTT. Translating it yields CASSLDRGTEAFF. This chain links TRBV7-7 with TRBJ1-1; no clear D gene. Trimming took 5 bases from V and 8 from J, leaving 15 bases between them. CDR1 and CDR2 (germline): SSHAT, FNYEAQ (reference sequence). The length of the CDR3 is 13 residues.

This clone has just one count. The chain employs TRBV29-1 and TRBJ2-7; either TRBD1 or TRBD2 may fit D (5 bases each). V lost 3 bases to trimming and J lost 0 bases, with 9 bases between them. The CDR3 runs to 13 residues. From germline, CDR1 is SQVTM and CDR2 ANQGSEA. DNA of the CDR3: TGCAGCGTTGAGGGGGAGAGCTCCTACGAGCAGTACTTC. Its protein product is CSVEGESSYEQYF.

The genes are TRBV5-1 and TRBJ1-5; no reliable D call. V lost 0 bases to trimming and J lost 3 bases, with 10 bases between them. Looked up from germline, CDR1 is SGHRS and CDR2 is YFSETQ. This CDR3 is 15 amino acids long. The CDR3 nucleotides are TGCGCCAGCAGCTTGGATGGGGTGGTCAATCAGCCCCAGCATTTT. It codes for CASSLDGVVNQPQHF.

The rearrangement links TRBV27 to TRBJ2-2, with D possibly being TRBD2 (6 bases). V was pared by 2 bases and J by 0 bases, with 16 bases between. Germline V lookup: CDR1 MNHEY, CDR2 SMNVEV (reference sequence). The CDR3 sequence is 18 residues long. CDR3 bases: TGTGCCAGCAGTTTAGGAGGGGCAGGTTTCGCGAACACCGGGGAGCTGTTTTTT. Amino acid sequence: CASSLGGAGFANTGELFF.

This clone appeared once. The chain joins TRBV10-3 to TRBJ2-1; 14 bases are a match to TRBD2. The junction had 6 bases not matched to a gene; V was cut back by 6 bases and J by 8 bases. CDR1 ENHRY and CDR2 SYGVKD come from the germline V gene. The CDR3 has 15 residues. CDR3 sequence (DNA): TGTGCCATCAGGACCGGGACTAGCGGGAGTGATGAGCAGTTCTTC. Residues: CAIRTGTSGSDEQFF.

V usage is TRBV6-5 and J usage is TRBJ2-7, with D perhaps matching TRBD1 (6 bases). The length of the CDR3 is 14 residues. Trimming shortened V by 10 bases and J by 0 bases, and 16 bases separated the two germline ends. Germline V gene lookup returns CDR1 MNHEY and CDR2 SVGAGI. The CDR3 spells CATASDRSSYEQYF. The DNA of the CDR3 is TGTGCCACCGCATCTGACAGGAGCTCCTACGAGCAGTACTTC.

This chain connects TRBV6-1 to TRBJ1-1; perhaps TRBD1 as D (5 bases). V lost 10 bases and J 1 base, leaving 13 bases between the germline ends. The germline CDR1 and CDR2 sequences are MNHNS and SASEGT. CDR3 size: 13 residues. CDR3 sequence (DNA): TGTGCCACCAAGCAGGGCTGGAACACTGAAGCTTTCTTT. It translates to CATKQGWNTEAFF.